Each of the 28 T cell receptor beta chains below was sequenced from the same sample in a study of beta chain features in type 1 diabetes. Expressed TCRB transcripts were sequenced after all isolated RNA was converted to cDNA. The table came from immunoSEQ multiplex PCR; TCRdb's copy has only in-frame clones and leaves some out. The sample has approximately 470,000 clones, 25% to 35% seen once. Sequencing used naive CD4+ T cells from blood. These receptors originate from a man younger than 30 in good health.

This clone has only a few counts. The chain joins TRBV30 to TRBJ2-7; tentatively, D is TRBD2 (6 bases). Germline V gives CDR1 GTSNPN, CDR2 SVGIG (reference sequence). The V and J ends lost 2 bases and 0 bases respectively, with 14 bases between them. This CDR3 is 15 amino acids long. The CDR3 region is CAWSPQRGSSYEQYF. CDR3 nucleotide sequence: TGTGCCTGGAGTCCTCAACGGGGGAGCTCCTACGAGCAGTACTTC. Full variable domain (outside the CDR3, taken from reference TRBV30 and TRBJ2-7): SQTIHQWPATLVQPVGSPLSLECTVEGTSNPNLYWYRQAAGRGLQLLFYSVGIGQISSEVPQNLSASRPQDRQFILSSKKLLLSDSGFYLCAWSPQRGSSYEQYFGPGTRLTVT.

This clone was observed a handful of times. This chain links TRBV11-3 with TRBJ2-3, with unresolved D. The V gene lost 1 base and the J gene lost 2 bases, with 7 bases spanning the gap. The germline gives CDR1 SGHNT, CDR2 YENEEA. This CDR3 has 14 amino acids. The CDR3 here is CASSLGLDTDTQYF. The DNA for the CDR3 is TGTGCCAGCAGCTTAGGGTTGGACACAGATACGCAGTATTTT.

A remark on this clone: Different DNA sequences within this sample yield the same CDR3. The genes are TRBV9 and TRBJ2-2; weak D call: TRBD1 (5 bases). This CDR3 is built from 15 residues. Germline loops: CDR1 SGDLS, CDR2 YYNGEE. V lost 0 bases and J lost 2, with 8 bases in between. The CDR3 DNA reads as TGTGCCAGCAGCGTAGCTACAGGTAACACCGGGGAGCTGTTTTTT. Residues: CASSVATGNTGELFF.

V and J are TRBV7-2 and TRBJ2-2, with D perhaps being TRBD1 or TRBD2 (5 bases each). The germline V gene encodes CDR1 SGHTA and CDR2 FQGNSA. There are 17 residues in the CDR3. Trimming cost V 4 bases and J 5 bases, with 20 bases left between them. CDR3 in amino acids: CASSSPWDPKETGELFF. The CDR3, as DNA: TGTGCCAGCAGCTCACCTTGGGACCCGAAGGAGACCGGGGAGCTGTTTTTT.

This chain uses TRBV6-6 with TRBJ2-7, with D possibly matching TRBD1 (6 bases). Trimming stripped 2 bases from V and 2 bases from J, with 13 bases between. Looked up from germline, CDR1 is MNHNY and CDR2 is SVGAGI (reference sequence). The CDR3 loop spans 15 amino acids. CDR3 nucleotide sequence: TGTGCCAGCAGTTACGCACCGGGACAAACCTACGAGCAGTACTTC. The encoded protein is CASSYAPGQTYEQYF.

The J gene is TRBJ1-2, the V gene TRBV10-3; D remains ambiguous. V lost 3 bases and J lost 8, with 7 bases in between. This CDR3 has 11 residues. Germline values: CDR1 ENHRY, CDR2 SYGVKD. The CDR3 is CAISEVWGYTF. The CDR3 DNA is TGTGCCATCAGTGAAGTGTGGGGCTACACCTTC.

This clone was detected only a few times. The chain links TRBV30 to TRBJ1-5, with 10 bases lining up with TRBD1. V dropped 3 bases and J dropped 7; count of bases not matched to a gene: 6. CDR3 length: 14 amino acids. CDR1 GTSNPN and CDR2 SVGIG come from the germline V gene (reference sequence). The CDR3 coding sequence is TGTGCCTGGAGGGAGACAGGGGGCGGCCAGCCCCAGCATTTT. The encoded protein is CAWRETGGGQPQHF. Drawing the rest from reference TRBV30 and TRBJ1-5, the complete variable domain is SQTIHQWPATLVQPVGSPLSLECTVEGTSNPNLYWYRQAAGRGLQLLFYSVGIGQISSEVPQNLSASRPQDRQFILSSKKLLLSDSGFYLCAWRETGGGQPQHFGDGTRLSIL.

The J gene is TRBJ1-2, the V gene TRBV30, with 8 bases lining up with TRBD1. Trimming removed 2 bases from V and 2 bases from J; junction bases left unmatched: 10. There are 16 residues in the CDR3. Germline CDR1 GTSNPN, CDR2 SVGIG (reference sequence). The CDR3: CAWSPPNRGINYGYTF. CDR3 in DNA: TGTGCCTGGAGTCCACCCAACAGGGGGATCAACTATGGCTACACCTTC.

In DNA, the CDR3 is TGTGCCAGCAGCTCTACTAGCGGGAGTTTGGATGAGCAGTTCTTC. Translated: CASSSTSGSLDEQFF. The chain combines TRBV7-2 with TRBJ2-1, with 11 positions matching TRBD2. The length of the CDR3 is 15 residues. J lost 8 bases, V lost 4 bases, and 7 bases had no gene match. In germline, CDR1 is SGHTA, CDR2 FQGNSA. Complete variable domain (other parts from reference TRBV7-2 and TRBJ2-1): GAGVSQSPSNKVTEKGKDVELRCDPISGHTALYWYRQSLGQGLEFLIYFQGNSAPDKSGLPSDRFSAERTGGSVSTLTIQRTQQEDSAVYLCASSSTSGSLDEQFFGPGTRLTVL.

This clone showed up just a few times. In DNA, the CDR3 is TGTGCCAGCAGCGGAGGGGTTTGGAGCACAGATACGCAGTATTTT. Its translation is CASSGGVWSTDTQYF. V is TRBV9 and J is TRBJ2-3; tentatively, D is TRBD1 or TRBD2 (5 bases each). V was cut by 3 bases and J by 0 bases, with 11 bases left in between. Per germline, CDR1 SGDLS and CDR2 YYNGEE. This CDR3 has 15 amino acids.

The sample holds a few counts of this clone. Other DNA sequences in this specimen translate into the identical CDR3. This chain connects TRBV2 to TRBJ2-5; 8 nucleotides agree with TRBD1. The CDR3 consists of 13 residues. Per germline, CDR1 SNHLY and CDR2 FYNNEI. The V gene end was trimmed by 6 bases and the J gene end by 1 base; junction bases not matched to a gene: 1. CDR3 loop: CASSGQGQETQYF. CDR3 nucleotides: TGTGCCAGCAGCGGACAGGGCCAAGAGACCCAGTACTTC.

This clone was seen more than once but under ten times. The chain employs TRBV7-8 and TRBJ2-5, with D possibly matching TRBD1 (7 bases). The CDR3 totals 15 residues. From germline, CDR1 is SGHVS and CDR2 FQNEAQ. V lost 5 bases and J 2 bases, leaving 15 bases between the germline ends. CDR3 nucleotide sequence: TGTGCCAGCAGCCCCCTGCGGGGACAGCAAGAGACCCAGTACTTC. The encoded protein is CASSPLRGQQETQYF.

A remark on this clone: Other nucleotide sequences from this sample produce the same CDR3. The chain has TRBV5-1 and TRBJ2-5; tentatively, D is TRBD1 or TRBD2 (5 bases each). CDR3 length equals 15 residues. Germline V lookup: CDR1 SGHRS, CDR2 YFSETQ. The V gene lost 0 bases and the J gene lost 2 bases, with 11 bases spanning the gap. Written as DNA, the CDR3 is TGCGCCAGCAGCTTGGCAGGGACCCCTCAAGAGACCCAGTACTTC. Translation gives CASSLAGTPQETQYF.

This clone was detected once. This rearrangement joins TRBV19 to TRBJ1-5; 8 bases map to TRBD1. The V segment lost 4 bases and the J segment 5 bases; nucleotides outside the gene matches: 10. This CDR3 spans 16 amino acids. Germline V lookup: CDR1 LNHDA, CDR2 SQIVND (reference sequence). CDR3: CASSTGTGGRYQPQHF. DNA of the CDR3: TGTGCCAGTAGTACGGGGACAGGAGGCAGGTATCAGCCCCAGCATTTT.

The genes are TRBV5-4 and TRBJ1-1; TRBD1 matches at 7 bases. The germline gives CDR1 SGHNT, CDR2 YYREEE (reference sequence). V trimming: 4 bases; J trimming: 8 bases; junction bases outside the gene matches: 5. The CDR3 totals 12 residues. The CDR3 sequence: CASSNRGEEAFF. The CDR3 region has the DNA TGTGCCAGCAGCAACAGGGGCGAGGAAGCTTTCTTT.

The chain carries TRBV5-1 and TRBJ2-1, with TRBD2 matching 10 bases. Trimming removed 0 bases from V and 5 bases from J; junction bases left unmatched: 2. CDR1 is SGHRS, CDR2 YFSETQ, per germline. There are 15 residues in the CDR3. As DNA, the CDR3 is TGCGCCAGCAGCTTGGGGACTAGCGGAGACAATGAGCAGTTCTTC. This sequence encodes CASSLGTSGDNEQFF.

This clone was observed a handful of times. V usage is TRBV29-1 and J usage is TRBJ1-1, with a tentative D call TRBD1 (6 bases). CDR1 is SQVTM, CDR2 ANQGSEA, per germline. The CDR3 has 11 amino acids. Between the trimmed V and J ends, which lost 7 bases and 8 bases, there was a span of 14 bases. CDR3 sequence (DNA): TGCAGCGCCCGGTCCAGGGGAGAAGCTTTCTTT. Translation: CSARSRGEAFF.

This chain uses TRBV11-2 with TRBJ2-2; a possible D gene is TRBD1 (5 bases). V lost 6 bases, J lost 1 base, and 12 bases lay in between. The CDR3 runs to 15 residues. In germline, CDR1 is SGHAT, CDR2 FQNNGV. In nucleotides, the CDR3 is TGTGCCAGCAGGCAGGGTGTTAGGAACACCGGGGAGCTGTTTTTT. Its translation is CASRQGVRNTGELFF.

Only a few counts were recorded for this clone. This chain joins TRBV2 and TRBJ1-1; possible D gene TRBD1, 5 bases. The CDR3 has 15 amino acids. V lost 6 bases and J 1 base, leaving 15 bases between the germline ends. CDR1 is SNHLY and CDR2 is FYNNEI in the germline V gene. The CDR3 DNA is TGTGCCAGCAGCCCTACTTGGGGCTCGAACACTGAAGCTTTCTTT. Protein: CASSPTWGSNTEAFF.

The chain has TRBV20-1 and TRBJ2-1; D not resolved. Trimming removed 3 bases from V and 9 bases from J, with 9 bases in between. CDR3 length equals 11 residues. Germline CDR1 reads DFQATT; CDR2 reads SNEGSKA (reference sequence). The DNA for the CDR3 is TGCAGTGCTAGGTCGTCCGGTGAGCAGTTCTTC. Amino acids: CSARSSGEQFF.

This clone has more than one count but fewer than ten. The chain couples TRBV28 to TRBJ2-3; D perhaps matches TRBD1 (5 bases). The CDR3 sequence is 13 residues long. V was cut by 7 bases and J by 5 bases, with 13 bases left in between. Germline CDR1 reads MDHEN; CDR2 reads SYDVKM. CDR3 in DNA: TGTGCCAGCATCGCTCAGGGTGTAGATACGCAGTATTTT. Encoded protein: CASIAQGVDTQYF.

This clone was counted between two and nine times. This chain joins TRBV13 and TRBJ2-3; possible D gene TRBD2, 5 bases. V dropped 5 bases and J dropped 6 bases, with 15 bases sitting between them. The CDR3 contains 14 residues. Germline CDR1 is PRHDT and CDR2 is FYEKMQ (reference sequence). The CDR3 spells CASSLGLAVDTQYF. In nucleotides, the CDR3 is TGTGCCAGCAGCCTCGGGCTAGCTGTGGATACGCAGTATTTT. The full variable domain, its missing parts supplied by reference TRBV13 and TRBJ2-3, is AAGVIQSPRHLIKEKRETATLKCYPIPRHDTVYWYQQGPGQDPQFLISFYEKMQSDKGSIPDRFSAQQFSDYHSELNMSSLELGDSALYFCASSLGLAVDTQYFGPGTRLTVL.

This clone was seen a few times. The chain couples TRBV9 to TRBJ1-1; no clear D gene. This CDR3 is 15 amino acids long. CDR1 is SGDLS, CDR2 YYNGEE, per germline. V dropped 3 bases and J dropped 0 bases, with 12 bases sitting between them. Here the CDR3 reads CASSALTRMNTEAFF. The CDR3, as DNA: TGTGCCAGCAGCGCATTGACACGTATGAACACTGAAGCTTTCTTT. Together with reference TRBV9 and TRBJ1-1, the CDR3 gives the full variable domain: DSGVTQTPKHLITATGQRVTLRCSPRSGDLSVYWYQQSLDQGLQFLIQYYNGEERAKGNILERFSAQQFPDLHSELNLSSLELGDSALYFCASSALTRMNTEAFFGQGTRLTVV.

CDR3 in amino acids: CASSYTSKNIQYF. In DNA, the CDR3 is TGTGCCAGCAGTTACACTAGCAAAAACATTCAGTACTTC. The chain recombines TRBV6-5 with TRBJ2-4; a possible D gene is TRBD2 (5 bases). The CDR3 consists of 13 residues. Germline V gene sequence: CDR1 MNHEY, CDR2 SVGAGI. V lost 2 bases and J 3 bases, leaving 5 bases between the germline ends.

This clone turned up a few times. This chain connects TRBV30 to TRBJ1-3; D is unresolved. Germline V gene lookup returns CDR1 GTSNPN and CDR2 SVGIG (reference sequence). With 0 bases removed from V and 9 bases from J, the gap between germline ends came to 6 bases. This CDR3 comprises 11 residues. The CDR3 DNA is TGTGCCTGGAGTGTATTAGGCACCATATATTTT. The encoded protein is CAWSVLGTIYF.

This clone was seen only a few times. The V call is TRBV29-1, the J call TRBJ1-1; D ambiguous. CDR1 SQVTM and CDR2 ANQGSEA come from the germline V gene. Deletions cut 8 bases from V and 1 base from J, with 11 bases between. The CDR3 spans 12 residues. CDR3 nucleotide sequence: TGCAGCTTCTTGAGACGGAACACTGAAGCTTTCTTT. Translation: CSFLRRNTEAFF.

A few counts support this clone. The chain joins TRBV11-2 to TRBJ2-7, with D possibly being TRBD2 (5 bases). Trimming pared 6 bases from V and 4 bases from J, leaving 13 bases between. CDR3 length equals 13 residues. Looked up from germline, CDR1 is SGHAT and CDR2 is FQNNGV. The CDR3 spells CASRLYGEYEQYF. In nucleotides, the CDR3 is TGTGCCAGCAGGTTATACGGGGAGTACGAGCAGTACTTC.

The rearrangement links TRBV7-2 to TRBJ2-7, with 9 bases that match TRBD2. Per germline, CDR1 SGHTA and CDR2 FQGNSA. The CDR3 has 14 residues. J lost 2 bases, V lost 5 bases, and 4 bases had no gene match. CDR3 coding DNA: TGTGCCAGCAGCCAGGGACTAGCCACCTACGAGCAGTACTTC. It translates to CASSQGLATYEQYF.